This is a list of T cell receptor beta chains from one sample in a study of technical replicates of blood from a handful of donors. Generated by immunoSEQ multiplex PCR, the TCRdb table keeps only in-frame clones and is missing some. This table has tens of thousands of clones, about 95% appearing once. The specimen sequenced was PBMCs. The receptors were gathered from a human donor in good health. Some clones in this sample may be carry-over from other donors' samples. CDR3s include the opening cysteine and the closing phenylalanine or tryptophan. A D gene is named only where the DNA matches it firmly. Part of the rows lack a size; the others show once, few, many or a class for expanded clones.

D gene	clone size	V gene	J gene	CDR3 DNA	CDR3 protein
NA	NA	TRBV29-1	TRBJ2-1	TGCAGCGTTGAAAAGGGGGATATCGACAATGAGCAGTTCTTC	CSVEKGDIDNEQFF
TRBD2	NA	TRBV11-2	TRBJ2-1	TGTGCCAGCAGCTCCCTTAGGACTAGCGGGAGAGGGAATGAGCAGTTCTTC	CASSSLRTSGRGNEQFF
TRBD2	NA	TRBV7-2	TRBJ2-2	TGTGCCAGCAGCCAAGCGGGGGGGGGCACCGGGGAGCTGTTTTTT	CASSQAGGGTGELFF
TRBD1	NA	TRBV11-2	TRBJ2-7	TGTGCCAGCAGCCCTACTCGGGGACAGCCGGGTTACGAGCAGTACTTC	CASSPTRGQPGYEQYF
TRBD2	once	TRBV6-5	TRBJ2-1	TGTGCCAGCAGTTACTCTGCGGGGGTCTCCTACAATGAGCAGTTCTTC	CASSYSAGVSYNEQFF
TRBD1	NA	TRBV4-3	TRBJ1-5	TGCGCCAGCAGCCAAGATTCAGGGGGATATAGCAATCAGCCCCAGCATTTT	CASSQDSGGYSNQPQHF
NA	NA	TRBV10-3	TRBJ2-7	TGTGCCATCAGTGAGTTAGGGCAGGGTGCCTACGAGCAGTACTTC	CAISELGQGAYEQYF
TRBD1	NA	TRBV7-2	TRBJ1-1	TGTGCCAGCAGCATCAGACAGGGGAACACTGAAGCTTTCTTT	CASSIRQGNTEAFF
TRBD1	NA	TRBV5-1	TRBJ1-5	TGCGCCAGCAGCTTCTCCGGACAGGCCAATCAGCCCCAGCATTTT	CASSFSGQANQPQHF
TRBD2	NA	TRBV7-2	TRBJ2-1	TGTGCCAGCAGCCAACCTTCGCTGCGGGGGGTTCGTGAGCAGTTCTTC	CASSQPSLRGVREQFF
NA	NA	TRBV9	TRBJ2-2	TGTGCCAGCAGCGTAGCAGGGGTGGATTGGACCGGGGAGCTGTTTTTT	CASSVAGVDWTGELFF
NA	few	TRBV5-4	TRBJ2-5	TGTGCCAGCAGCTCCGGGCCAGCGGCACAAGAGACCCAGTACTTC	CASSSGPAAQETQYF
NA	NA	TRBV30	TRBJ1-1	TGTGCCTGCAGCCGTCGACAATCGGATTTAGCTTTCTTT	CACSRRQSDLAFF
NA	once	TRBV5-1	TRBJ2-4	TGCGCCAGCAGCTTGGCGGCCGGCGGCATTCAGTACTTC	CASSLAAGGIQYF
NA	NA	TRBV7-8	TRBJ2-2	TGTGCCAGCAGCTTAAGACTGAACACCGGGGAGCTGTTTTTT	CASSLRLNTGELFF
NA	NA	TRBV6-5	TRBJ1-1	TGTGCCAGCACCTCCCCGGGGGGGCAGGCTGAAGCTTTCTTT	CASTSPGGQAEAFF
NA	NA	TRBV7-2	TRBJ2-7	TGTGCCAGCAGCTCCCCAACCCGTCCCCAGGGAAAAAACTCCTACGAGCAGTACTTC	CASSSPTRPQGKNSYEQYF
TRBD2	NA	TRBV10-3	TRBJ2-1	TGTGCCATCCCCCTGACTAGCGGGGGGCCAGGTCTGTCCTACAATGAGCAGTTCTTC	CAIPLTSGGPGLSYNEQFF
NA	NA	TRBV15	TRBJ1-6	TGTGCCACCAGCTCAAGCGACAGAGACGCTCCTTCACCCCTCCACTTT	CATSSSDRDAPSPLHF
NA	few	TRBV20-1	TRBJ2-7	TGCAGTGCTAGAGATCGCGAGCAGTACTTC	CSARDREQYF
TRBD2	NA	TRBV2	TRBJ2-3	TGTGCCAGCAGTGTTTTGCGGGGGGGAACAGATACGCAGTATTTT	CASSVLRGGTDTQYF
TRBD2	NA	TRBV4-3	TRBJ2-3	TGCGCCAGCAGCCAAGTGACTAGCGGGACCACAGATACGCAGTATTTT	CASSQVTSGTTDTQYF
TRBD2	NA	TRBV27	TRBJ2-5	TGTGCCAGCAGTTTTGGACTAGGAGAGACCCAGTACTTC	CASSFGLGETQYF
NA	NA	TRBV30	TRBJ1-5	TGTGCCTGGAGCGGAGCGGGGTATAGCAATCAGCCCCAGCATTTT	CAWSGAGYSNQPQHF
TRBD2	NA	TRBV13	TRBJ2-5	TGTGCCAGCAGCTTCGTCGTGGGACTAGCGGCCTTCGAGACCCAGTACTTC	CASSFVVGLAAFETQYF
NA	NA	TRBV9	TRBJ2-5	TGTGCCAGCAGCGTAATAGAATCTGGGACCCAGTACTTC	CASSVIESGTQYF
NA	NA	TRBV7-2	TRBJ2-3	TGTGCCAGCAGCTCCCTCCGGGACACTAGGGCTACGCAGTATTTT	CASSSLRDTRATQYF
TRBD2	NA	TRBV11-2	TRBJ2-2	TGTGCCAGCAGCTTAGTACTTGGGGGGGGGACCTTAAACACCGGGGAGCTGTTTTTT	CASSLVLGGGTLNTGELFF
TRBD2	NA	TRBV7-3	TRBJ2-1	TGTGCCAGCAGCCCGGTTGGAAGCGGGAGGGAAGGTGAGCAGTTCTTC	CASSPVGSGREGEQFF
TRBD1	NA	TRBV2	TRBJ2-7	TGTGCCAGCACCGCCGGACAGGGGTCCTACGAGCAGTACTTC	CASTAGQGSYEQYF
TRBD2	NA	TRBV6-5	TRBJ2-3	TGTGCCAGCGGACTAGCGGGGACCAGGGATACGCAGTATTTT	CASGLAGTRDTQYF
NA	NA	TRBV5-5	TRBJ1-5	TGTGCCAGCAGTCAAGGATGGGGGGATCAGCCCCAGCATTTT	CASSQGWGDQPQHF
NA	NA	TRBV19	TRBJ1-2	TGTGCCAGTAGTATCTGGTCGAGGGGGAAGTCCTATGGCTACACCTTC	CASSIWSRGKSYGYTF
NA	NA	TRBV12-1	TRBJ2-2	TGTGCCACCTCCCGGGGGGGTTGCAACACCGGGGAGCTGTTTTTT	CATSRGGCNTGELFF
TRBD1	NA	TRBV4-3	TRBJ1-2	TGCGCCAGCAGCCCCTCTCGACAGGGGGCGAGTGGCTACACCTTC	CASSPSRQGASGYTF
TRBD1	NA	TRBV12-5	TRBJ1-1	TGTGCTAGTGGTTTACCGACAGGGACTGAAGCTTTCTTT	CASGLPTGTEAFF
TRBD2	NA	TRBV7-3	TRBJ2-1	TGTGCCAGCAGCCCCCTTGGACTAGCGAGGAATGAGCAGTTCTTC	CASSPLGLARNEQFF
NA	NA	TRBV7-7	TRBJ2-1	TGTGCCAGCAGCCTGGCCCCGGAGAGCTCCTACAATGAGCAGTTCTTC	CASSLAPESSYNEQFF
TRBD2	NA	TRBV5-1	TRBJ2-2	TGCGCCAGCAGCTTAGGGACTAGCATCGCTGGGGAGCTGTTTTTT	CASSLGTSIAGELFF
NA	few	TRBV2	TRBJ1-6	TGTGCCAGCAGGCGGGCGCAGAATTCACCCCTCCACTTT	CASRRAQNSPLHF
TRBD2	few	TRBV19	TRBJ2-1	TGTGCCAGTACCCCGCGGGGGGGCCGGTCCAATGAGCAGTTCTTC	CASTPRGGRSNEQFF
NA	NA	TRBV11-1	TRBJ2-7	TGTGCCAGCAGCTCCGGGGGAGCCCACTACGAGCAGTACTTC	CASSSGGAHYEQYF
TRBD2	few	TRBV13	TRBJ2-1	TGTGCCAGCAGCATTGAGGGGGCTTGGACTAGCGGCGACAATGAGCAGTTCTTC	CASSIEGAWTSGDNEQFF
TRBD1	NA	TRBV5-1	TRBJ1-1	TGCGCCAGCAGCCTACGAGGACAGGGGTACACTGAAGCTTTCTTT	CASSLRGQGYTEAFF
NA	once	TRBV5-1	TRBJ1-2	TGCGCCAGCAGCTTGCCAGGCCTCTATGGCTACACCTTC	CASSLPGLYGYTF
TRBD1	once	TRBV5-1	TRBJ2-5	TGCGCCAGCAGCCCTGGGACAGGGGACGGGGAGACCCAGTACTTC	CASSPGTGDGETQYF
TRBD2	NA	TRBV6-6	TRBJ2-1	TGTGCCGTAAGGGAGGCGGGGGGGCCTGAGAATGAGCAGTTCTTC	CAVREAGGPENEQFF
NA	NA	TRBV2	TRBJ2-5	TGTGCCAGCAGTGAAGCGCTTCGGTACCAAGAGACCCAGTACTTC	CASSEALRYQETQYF
TRBD2	NA	TRBV4-2	TRBJ2-3	TGTGCCAGCAGCCACTCTAGCGGGGGCACAGATACGCAGTATTTT	CASSHSSGGTDTQYF
TRBD1	few	TRBV6-1	TRBJ1-4	TGTGCCAGCAGTGGCCATCGACAGGGCAAGAATGAAAAACTGTTTTTT	CASSGHRQGKNEKLFF
NA	NA	TRBV27	TRBJ2-7	TGTGCCAGCAGTTTAGTTGGGGGGGCTTTCTACGAGCAGTACTTC	CASSLVGGAFYEQYF
NA	NA	TRBV5-5	TRBJ2-7	TGTGCCAGCAGCTTGGTCGCGGATTCCTACGAGCAGTACTTC	CASSLVADSYEQYF
NA	NA	TRBV5-1	TRBJ1-6	TGCGCCAGCAGACTTGAGGGAAATTTCGCACCCCTCCACTTT	CASRLEGNFAPLHF
TRBD2	NA	TRBV7-2	TRBJ2-1	TGTGCCAGCAGCGCCACGGGAAGCGGGAGTATCTACAATGAGCAGTTCTTC	CASSATGSGSIYNEQFF
TRBD2	NA	TRBV7-3	TRBJ2-5	TGTGCCAGCAGCCCGACTAGCGGGAGTGGAAAGACCCAGTACTTC	CASSPTSGSGKTQYF
NA	NA	TRBV9	TRBJ1-2	TGTGCCAGCAGCGTAAGAGCCGACTACGGTTATGGCTACACCTTC	CASSVRADYGYGYTF
NA	NA	TRBV4-2	TRBJ1-1	TGTGCCAGCAGCCAAGCAGAGACTCTTATGAACACTGAAGCTTTCTTT	CASSQAETLMNTEAFF
NA	NA	TRBV30	TRBJ1-6	TGTGCCTGGAGTGTACGGGGTTATAATTCACCCCTCCACTTT	CAWSVRGYNSPLHF
NA	NA	TRBV6-1	TRBJ1-1	TGTGCCAGCAGGGAAAGGTACCAGGCACAGGAGAAACAAGCTTTCTTT	CASRERYQAQEKQAFF